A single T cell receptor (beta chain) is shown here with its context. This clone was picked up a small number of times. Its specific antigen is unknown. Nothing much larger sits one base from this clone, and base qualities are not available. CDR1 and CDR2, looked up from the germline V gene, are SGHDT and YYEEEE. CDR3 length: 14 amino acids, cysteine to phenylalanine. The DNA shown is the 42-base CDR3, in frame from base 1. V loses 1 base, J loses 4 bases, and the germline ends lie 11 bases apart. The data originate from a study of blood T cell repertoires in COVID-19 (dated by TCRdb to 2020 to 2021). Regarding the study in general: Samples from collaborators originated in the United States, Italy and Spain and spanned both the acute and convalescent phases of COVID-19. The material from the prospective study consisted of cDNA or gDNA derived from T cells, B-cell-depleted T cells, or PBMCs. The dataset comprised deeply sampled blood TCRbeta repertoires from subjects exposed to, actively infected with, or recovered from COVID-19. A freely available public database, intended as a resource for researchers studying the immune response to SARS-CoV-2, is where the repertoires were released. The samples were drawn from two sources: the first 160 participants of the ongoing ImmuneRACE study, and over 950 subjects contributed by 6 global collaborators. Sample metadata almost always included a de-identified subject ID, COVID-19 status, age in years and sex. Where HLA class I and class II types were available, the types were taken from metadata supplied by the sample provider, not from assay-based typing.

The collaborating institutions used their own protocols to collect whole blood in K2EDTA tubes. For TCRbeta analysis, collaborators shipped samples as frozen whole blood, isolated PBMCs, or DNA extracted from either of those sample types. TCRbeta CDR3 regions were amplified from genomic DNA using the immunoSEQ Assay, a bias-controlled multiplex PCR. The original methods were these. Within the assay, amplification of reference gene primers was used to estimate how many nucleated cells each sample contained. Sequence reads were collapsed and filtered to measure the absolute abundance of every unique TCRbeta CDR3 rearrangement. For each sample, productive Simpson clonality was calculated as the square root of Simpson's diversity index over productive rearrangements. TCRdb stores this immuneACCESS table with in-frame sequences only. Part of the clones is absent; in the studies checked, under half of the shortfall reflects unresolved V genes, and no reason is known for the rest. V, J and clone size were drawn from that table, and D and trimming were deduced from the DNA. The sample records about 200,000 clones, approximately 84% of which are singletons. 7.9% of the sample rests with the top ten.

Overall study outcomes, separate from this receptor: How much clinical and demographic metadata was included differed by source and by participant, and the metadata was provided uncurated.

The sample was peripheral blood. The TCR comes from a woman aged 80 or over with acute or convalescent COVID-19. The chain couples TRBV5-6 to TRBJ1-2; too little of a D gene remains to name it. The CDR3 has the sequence CASSLSSGFYGYTF. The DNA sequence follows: TGTGCCAGCAGCTTGAGTTCGGGGTTCTATGGCTACACCTTC.